This entry lists 14 T cell receptor beta chains sequenced from one sample in a study of blood T cell repertoires in COVID-19. The method was immunoSEQ multiplex PCR; TCRdb's version includes in-frame clones alone and lacks a portion of them. There are approximately 190,000 clones in the sample; 65% to 85% occur only once, and roughly 17% lies in the top ten. Sequencing was done on a sample of peripheral blood. Source of these receptors: a man in his fifties or sixties with active or convalescent COVID-19.

The chain links TRBV3-1 (or the pseudogene TRBV3-2) to TRBJ1-5, with a tentative D call TRBD1 (6 bases). V lost 2 bases and J lost 2, with 10 bases in between. CDR1 is LGHDT, CDR2 YNNKEL, per germline (reference sequence). CDR3 length: 15 residues. This CDR3 is CASSQLAGGNQPQHF. The CDR3, as DNA: TGTGCCAGCAGCCAACTGGCAGGGGGCAATCAGCCCCAGCATTTT.

This clone was seen only once. The chain joins TRBV28 to TRBJ2-4; possibly TRBD1 for D (5 bases). V was cut by 5 bases and J by 4 bases, with 9 bases left in between. Germline CDR1 reads MDHEN; CDR2 reads SYDVKM. The CDR3 has 13 amino acids. The DNA for the CDR3 is TGTGCCAGCAGTCAGGGTGTAAAAAACATTCAGTACTTC. Amino acid sequence: CASSQGVKNIQYF.

Here the CDR3 reads CASSVMRDYEQYF. CDR3 in DNA: TGTGCCAGCAGCGTCATGAGAGACTACGAGCAGTACTTC. V gene TRBV11-2 combines with J gene TRBJ2-7, with D unclear. CDR3 size: 13 residues. With 5 bases removed from V and 3 bases from J, the gap between germline ends came to 11 bases. CDR1 is SGHAT and CDR2 is FQNNGV in the germline V gene.

The genes are TRBV16 and TRBJ2-3; D not resolved. Germline V CDR1 and CDR2: KGHSY, FQNENV. V lost 0 bases and J 0 bases, leaving 4 bases between the germline ends. CDR3 length equals 14 residues. CDR3 sequence: CASSQSLSTDTQYF. The CDR3 nucleotides are TGTGCCAGCAGCCAATCACTGAGCACAGATACGCAGTATTTT.

The V and J genes are TRBV6-2 or TRBV6-3 and TRBJ2-7, with 8 bases matching TRBD1. Germline V lookup: CDR1 MNHEY, CDR2 SVGEGT. V shed 2 bases and J 2 bases; nucleotides not matched to a gene: 2. CDR3 length: 14 residues. For the CDR3, the DNA is TGTGCCAGCAGTTACGGACAGGGTACCTACGAGCAGTACTTC. Protein sequence: CASSYGQGTYEQYF.

The chain combines TRBV2 with TRBJ1-5, with TRBD1 matching over 9 bases. Germline V gene data show CDR1 as SNHLY and CDR2 as FYNNEI. V trimming: 5 bases; J trimming: 2 bases; junction bases outside the gene matches: 4. CDR3 size: 15 residues. This CDR3 reads CASSTDRGGNQPQHF. CDR3 nucleotide sequence: TGTGCCAGCAGTACGGACAGGGGCGGCAATCAGCCCCAGCATTTT.

V is TRBV28 and J is TRBJ1-2; TRBD1 agrees at 10 bases. V lost 6 bases and J lost 8; bases outside the gene matches: 0. Germline V gene data show CDR1 as MDHEN and CDR2 as SYDVKM. The CDR3 is 11 residues long. CDR3 region: CASRTGGGYTF. For the CDR3, the DNA is TGTGCCAGCAGGACAGGGGGCGGCTACACCTTC.

This chain connects TRBV7-3 to TRBJ2-1; TRBD2 matches at 8 bases. CDR1 and CDR2 (germline): SGHTA, FQGTGA. CDR3 length: 15 amino acids. V was pared by 4 bases and J by 6 bases, with 8 bases of the junction left unmatched. CDR3 in DNA: TGTGCCAGCAGCTCCGGACTAGCCCAGGCCAATGAGCAGTTCTTC. Translating gives CASSSGLAQANEQFF. The complete variable domain, with remaining parts taken from reference TRBV7-3 and TRBJ2-1, reads GAGVSQTPSNKVTEKGKYVELRCDPISGHTALYWYRQSLGQGPEFLIYFQGTGAADDSGLPNDRFFAVRPEGSVSTLKIQRTERGDSAVYLCASSSGLAQANEQFFGPGTRLTVL.

The chain couples TRBV4-3 to TRBJ2-7; D is possibly TRBD1 (5 bases). The ends were cut back, 1 base at V and 3 bases at J, with 16 bases in the middle. This CDR3 has 16 amino acids. Per germline, CDR1 LGHNA and CDR2 YSLEER. The DNA for the CDR3 is TGCGCCAGCAGCCAAGCGGGCGACAGTTCAAACTACGAGCAGTACTTC. It is translated as CASSQAGDSSNYEQYF.

This clone was observed once. This chain links TRBV5-4 with TRBJ1-1; D unclear. This CDR3 is built from 12 residues. CDR1 is SGHNT, CDR2 YYREEE, per germline (reference sequence). The V end lost 4 bases, the J end lost 7 bases, and 11 bases lay between the germline ends. The CDR3 coding sequence is TGTGCCAGCAGCGTCTGGGCGGGTGAAGCTTTCTTT. Its translation: CASSVWAGEAFF.

The chain combines TRBV5-6 with TRBJ1-1, with a weak D call TRBD1 (5 bases). CDR3 size: 13 residues. In germline, CDR1 is SGHDT, CDR2 YYEEEE. Trimming pared 4 bases from V and 1 base from J, leaving 8 bases between. The CDR3 nucleotides read TGTGCCAGCAGCGCAGGGTGGAACACTGAAGCTTTCTTT. It codes for CASSAGWNTEAFF.

V is TRBV29-1 and J is TRBJ2-7, with D possibly TRBD2 on 5 matching bases. V was trimmed by 4 bases and J by 4 bases, leaving 14 bases between them. Germline V gene lookup returns CDR1 SQVTM and CDR2 ANQGSEA. There are 13 residues in the CDR3. CDR3 DNA sequence: TGCAGCGTTGGGAAAACGAGGGTTTACGAGCAGTACTTC. It specifies CSVGKTRVYEQYF.

This chain joins TRBV7-3 and TRBJ2-1; TRBD2 aligns across 9 bases. Germline-derived CDR1 and CDR2 are SGHTA and FQGTGA. The CDR3 extends over 14 amino acids. With V trimmed by 3 bases and J by 4 bases, 1 base remained unmatched. CDR3 nucleotides: TGTGCCAGCAGCTTGACTAGCGGATACAATGAGCAGTTCTTC. It encodes CASSLTSGYNEQFF.

The rearrangement links TRBV11-2 to TRBJ2-1; D possibly corresponds to TRBD2 (5 bases). V dropped 0 bases and J dropped 5 bases, with 8 bases sitting between them. The CDR3 is 14 residues long. Per the germline V gene, CDR1 is SGHAT and CDR2 is FQNNGV. CDR3 DNA: TGTGCCAGCAGCTTAGAAAGCGGAAACAATGAGCAGTTCTTC. It translates to CASSLESGNNEQFF.